This T cell receptor (beta chain) was captured by sequencing in a study of T cell responses to AZD1222 COVID-19 vaccine. About the research overall: Second doses were pooled across both intervals (about 4 or about 12 weeks). Whole-study findings and limits: The donor group comprised mostly white British people and more females; the analysis possibly underestimated clonal diversity. The study found vaccine-associated CD4 TCRs spanning spike, dominant at 160-218 and 743-854.

Details on this clone: Its antigen is unidentified.

CDR3 length: 11 amino acids. V was shortened by 8 bases and J by 4 bases, with 8 bases between the two germline ends. The repertoire was sequenced with immunoSEQ multiplex PCR; TCRdb's copy has only in-frame clones and lacks some. The data contain about 92,000 clones, approximately 87% of them singletons. Here the sequenced sample was peripheral blood, taken on day 0 of AZD1222 vaccination. This receptor was taken from an adult in good health. The chain combines TRBV12-3 or TRBV12-4 with TRBJ1-2, with a weak D call TRBD1 (5 bases). The CDR3, as DNA: TGTGCCAGCGTCGGGGGCTATGGCTACACCTTC. It translates to CASVGGYGYTF.